This T cell receptor beta chain stems from a study of T cell changes during pregnancy in multiple sclerosis (dated by TCRdb to between 2017 and 2020). A note on the overall study: The study looked at changes in the T cell repertoire across pregnancy in women with multiple sclerosis.

About this clone: What this receptor recognizes is not known. The record has no base qualities; no much larger clone is one base away.

The library was generated by the immunoSEQ multiplex PCR assay. Not all clones reach the TCRdb copy of this immuneACCESS table, which keeps in-frame sequences only. Checked studies attribute under half of the gap to unresolved V genes and leave the rest unexplained. Within this sample are around 25,000 clones, with around 90% of them counted one time only. Jointly, the top ten make up more than 8.5% of the sample. Sequenced material: CD8+ T cells from peripheral blood mononuclear cells, taken in the third trimester of pregnancy. This TCR was recovered from a female donor in good health, enrolled as a control in a pregnancy study.

The DNA is TGTGCCAGCAGCCAAGATAGTTCCCTTTCTGGAAACACCATATATTTT. Its product reads: CASSQDSSLSGNTIYF. The chain uses TRBV4-2 and TRBJ1-3; a confident D gene designation cannot be given. V is clipped by 0 bases and J by 1 base, and the sequence between their germline boundaries is 10 bases long. The CDR1 and CDR2 encoded by the germline V gene are LGHNA and YNFKEQ. The CDR3 spans 16 residues, from the cysteine through the phenylalanine. The retained sequence is limited to the CDR3, 48 bases, with the frame set at the first base.